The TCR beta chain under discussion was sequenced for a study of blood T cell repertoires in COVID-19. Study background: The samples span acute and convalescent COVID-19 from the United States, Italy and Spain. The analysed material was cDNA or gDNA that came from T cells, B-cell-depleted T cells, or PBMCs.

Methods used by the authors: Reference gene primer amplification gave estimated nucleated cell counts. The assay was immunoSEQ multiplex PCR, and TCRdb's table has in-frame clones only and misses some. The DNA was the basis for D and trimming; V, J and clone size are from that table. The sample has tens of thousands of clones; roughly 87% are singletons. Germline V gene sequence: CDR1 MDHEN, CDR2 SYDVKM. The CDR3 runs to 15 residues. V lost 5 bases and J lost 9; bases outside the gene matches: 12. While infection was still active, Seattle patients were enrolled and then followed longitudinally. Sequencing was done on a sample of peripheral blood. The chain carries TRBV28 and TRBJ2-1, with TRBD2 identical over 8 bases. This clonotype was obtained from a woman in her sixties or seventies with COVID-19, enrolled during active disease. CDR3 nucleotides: TGTGCCAGCAGTCCCGCTGCGGGGGGATTCAGTGAGCAGTTCTTC. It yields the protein CASSPAAGGFSEQFF.